This is a list of T cell receptor beta chains from one sample in a study of molecular identifiers for immune sequencing clone quantification. TCRdb processed the PCR reads anew with MiXCR; each CDR3 protein has one entry. The sample consists of under 650,000 distinct CDR3 sequences, 15% to 20% of them appearing once. Sequenced: naive CD8+ T cells from blood, with Jurkat cell RNA spiked in. All receptors derive from a human donor in good health. Some libraries in this study had Jurkat cell RNA spiked in. CDR3s leave out the opening cysteine and the closing phenylalanine or tryptophan. The order of the fields is V gene, CDR3 protein.

>TRBV6-6
ASSQDGTATNEKLF
>TRBV3-1
ASSQVRDGKTQY
>TRBV7-9
ASSPGGTTGELF
>TRBV7-9
ASSLHLKKDNEKLF
>TRBV4-1
ASSQRPPGQLPHEQY
>TRBV29-1
SARDRPTGELF
>TRBV30
AWSVGAGGTEAF
>TRBV18
ASCPPGQGSYEQY
>TRBV7-2
ASSLGQGYTDTQY
>TRBV28
ASSPGHRRRAF
>TRBV6-2/TRBV6-3
ASSYGGAHQPQH
>TRBV4-3
ASSPTHGGFAEQY
>TRBV20-1
SARGSMNTEAF
>TRBV7-6
ASSSPPSGVADTQY
>TRBV7-2
ASSLGGAGGLNYGYT
>TRBV9
ASGDRGYPQH
>TRBV27
ASSLDGSLRREQY
>TRBV7-9
ASTTSGHSYEQY
>TRBV15
ATSRDPFGGATDTQY
>TRBV5-5
ASSRRLAGGDEQY
>TRBV9
ASSAPITEPNTGELF
>TRBV29-1
SVERRGTSGREQY
>TRBV10-3
ASQGSSYEQY
>TRBV18
ASSPGASGSSSGANVLT
>TRBV28
ASSTRQNSYNEQF
>TRBV27
ASRTGTEETQY
>TRBV9
ASSADGTGSYEQY
>TRBV12-3/TRBV12-4
ASSLAGERVNTGELF
>TRBV6-5
ASSYPGEGLETQY
>TRBV10-2
ASSESSSNQPQH
>TRBV28
ASSLLRGLEYERY
>TRBV4-1
ASSPEDRGHNEQF
>TRBV19
ASSMAGFWYEQY
>TRBV12-5
ASGLVAWTGTNYEQY
>TRBV5-1
ASSLGDRGLGANVLT
>TRBV6-5
ASSYGQGSHEQY
>TRBV27
ASSSPQAYNEQF
>TRBV6-2/TRBV6-3
ASSSGQGINTEAF
>TRBV2
ASSETAGPDTQY
>TRBV27
ASSPWTGGMNTGAF
>TRBV29-1
SVDTGDEQY
>TRBV5-6
ASSEANQETQY
>TRBV7-9
ASSGLAGGQQY
>TRBV30
AWRTGYNEKLF
>TRBV20-1
SARTSRGWETQY
>TRBV12-3/TRBV12-4
ASSRTGLDYGYT
>TRBV6-2/TRBV6-3
AVDQGSPYEQY
>TRBV19
ASRGQDSNQPQH